A single T cell receptor (beta chain) is shown here with its context. Its target is unknown. One junction end does not reproduce the germline sequence, and a read error may be involved. This sample was taken from a study of tumor and adjacent non-tumor tissue in lung cancer. As for the study in general: There were around 11 adenocarcinoma, 2 squamous cell carcinoma and 1 small cell lung cancer cases. Samples averaged about 4.2 million productive TCRbeta reads each.

The template was RNA from unsorted bulk tissue. The library came from three nested PCR rounds adapted from ARM-PCR protocols. TCRdb ran MiXCR on the multiplex PCR reads and lists one entry per CDR3 protein. Here the sample spans around 70,000 distinct CDR3 sequences, around 73% being singletons. Regarding the study as a whole: Significantly higher TCR diversity was found in tumor than normal lung. Shorter survival was associated with higher TCR diversity in tumors.

This CDR3 contains 13 residues. CDR1 and CDR2 (germline): MNHEY, SVGAGI. The material sequenced was lung tumor tissue. The clonotype originates from a man in his 60s with non-small cell lung cancer. The J gene is TRBJ1-1, the V gene TRBV6-5, with D possibly being TRBD1 (5 bases). DNA of the CDR3: TGTGCCAGCAGGTACTCGCTGGACACCGAGGCTTTCTTT. Protein sequence: CASRYSLDTEAFF.